Presented here are 29 T cell receptor beta chains from one specimen sequenced in a study of blood T cell repertoires in COVID-19. Measured with immunoSEQ multiplex PCR; TCRdb has only the in-frame clones, and not every one. The sample records hundreds of thousands of clones, more than 75% being singletons. The sample taken for sequencing was peripheral blood. The receptors were sampled from a young woman who had recovered from COVID-19.

This chain joins TRBV4-1 and TRBJ2-6; the match to TRBD1 covers 9 bases. CDR1 and CDR2 from the germline V gene are MGHRA and YSYEKL. There are 20 residues in the CDR3. The V segment lost 1 base and the J segment 1 base; nucleotides outside the gene matches: 11. CDR3 protein: CASSQAPRTGVISGANVLTF. The DNA of the CDR3 is TGCGCCAGCAGCCAAGCCCCGAGGACAGGGGTTATTTCTGGGGCCAACGTCCTGACTTTC.

The rearrangement links TRBV4-1 to TRBJ2-1; D remains unclear. The CDR3 is 18 amino acids. Trimming cost V 0 bases and J 0 bases, with 15 bases left between them. Germline CDR1 and CDR2: MGHRA and YSYEKL. In DNA, the CDR3 is TGCGCCAGCAGCCAAGATAGGCGGTGGCGAAGCTCCTACAATGAGCAGTTCTTC. Amino acids: CASSQDRRWRSSYNEQFF.

The genes are TRBV10-3 and TRBJ2-1, with D possibly TRBD2 on 5 matching bases. The CDR3 runs to 13 residues. Germline assignment: CDR1 ENHRY and CDR2 SYGVKD. Trimming pared 2 bases from V and 8 bases from J, leaving 10 bases between. CDR3 residues: CAISERWEYEQFF. The CDR3, as DNA: TGTGCCATCAGTGAGAGATGGGAGTATGAGCAGTTCTTC.

The J gene is TRBJ2-7, the V gene TRBV2, with 7 bases identical to TRBD1. The CDR3 extends over 13 amino acids. Germline CDR1 SNHLY, CDR2 FYNNEI. V gave up 7 bases and J gave up 1 base; unmatched junction bases: 4. CDR3 DNA: TGTGCCAGCACTAGGGACAGTTCCTACGAGCAGTACGTC. Encoded protein: CASTRDSSYEQYV.

This sequence joins TRBV29-1 and TRBJ1-1; a weak D match, TRBD1 (6 bases). The CDR3 spans 16 residues. Germline V gene sequence: CDR1 SQVTM, CDR2 ANQGSEA. V gave up 1 base and J gave up 0 bases, with 15 bases separating them. CDR3 nucleotide sequence: TGCAGCGTTGAAGGACGGCCCGGACAGATGAACACTGAAGCTTTCTTT. Its translation is CSVEGRPGQMNTEAFF.

This clone was observed once. The DNA of the CDR3 is TGTGCCAGCAGCGTAGATCCGGGACTCTACAATGAGCAGTTCTTC. Protein product: CASSVDPGLYNEQFF. V usage is TRBV9 and J usage is TRBJ2-1; the D gene is possibly TRBD2 (6 bases). CDR3 size: 15 residues. V was clipped by 0 bases and J by 3 bases, with 10 bases between them. Germline V gene lookup returns CDR1 SGDLS and CDR2 YYNGEE.

V is TRBV11-3 and J is TRBJ2-5, with 10 positions matching TRBD2. Germline lookup yields CDR1 SGHNT and CDR2 YENEEA. Trimming removed 0 bases from V and 4 bases from J; junction bases left unmatched: 8. The CDR3 loop spans 17 amino acids. The CDR3 DNA sequence: TGTGCCAGCAGCTTAGATCGCCTAGCGGGGGTTGGAGAGACCCAGTACTTC. Amino acid sequence: CASSLDRLAGVGETQYF. The full variable domain, rest sourced from reference TRBV11-3 and TRBJ2-5, is EAGVVQSPRYKIIEKKQPVAFWCNPISGHNTLYWYLQNLGQGPELLIRYENEEAVDDSQLPKDRFSAERLKGVDSTLKIQPAELGDSAVYLCASSLDRLAGVGETQYFGPGTRLLVL.

The chain couples TRBV6-4 to TRBJ2-2, with D possibly being TRBD2 (6 bases). Germline V gives CDR1 MRHNA, CDR2 SNTAGT. This CDR3 is 15 amino acids long. V was trimmed by 6 bases and J by 6 bases, leaving 17 bases between them. In nucleotides, the CDR3 is TGTGCCAGCAGCCCGGGACGGGGGATGTCCGGGGAGCTGTTTTTT. Encoded protein: CASSPGRGMSGELFF.

CDR3 sequence (DNA): TGCGCCAGCCTCGGAGGGACGAACACTGAAGCTTTCTTT. It yields the protein CASLGGTNTEAFF. The chain carries TRBV10-2 and TRBJ1-1, with D perhaps TRBD1 (5 bases). CDR1 is WSHSY, CDR2 SAAADI, per germline. The V and J ends lost 8 bases and 1 base respectively, with 11 bases between them. The CDR3 has 13 amino acids.

This chain links TRBV7-4 with TRBJ2-7; 7 bases fit TRBD2. With 6 bases clipped from V and 4 bases from J, the junction kept 21 bases outside the gene matches. The V gene's germline CDR1 is SGHVT and CDR2 SQSDAQ. There are 18 residues in the CDR3. The CDR3 reads CASRRGVGGDQRRYEQYV. The CDR3 bases are TGTGCCAGCAGACGAGGAGTGGGAGGGGACCAGCGGAGATACGAGCAGTACGTC.

This rearrangement joins TRBV19 to TRBJ1-2, with a tentative D call TRBD1 (6 bases). The CDR3 spans 15 residues. V was trimmed by 4 bases and J by 5 bases, leaving 17 bases between them. Germline-derived CDR1 and CDR2 are LNHDA and SQIVND (reference sequence). The CDR3 loop reads CASSTGQRVTYGYTF. DNA of the CDR3: TGTGCCAGTAGTACCGGACAGAGAGTTACATATGGCTACACCTTC. The full variable domain, in which reference TRBV19 and TRBJ1-2 provide the parts outside the CDR3, is DGGITQSPKYLFRKEGQNVTLSCEQNLNHDAMYWYRQDPGQGLRLIYYSQIVNDFQKGDIAEGYSVSREKKESFPLTVTSAQKNPTAFYLCASSTGQRVTYGYTFGSGTRLTVV.

J is TRBJ2-4 and V is TRBV11-2, with 7 nucleotides matching TRBD2. Germline-derived CDR1 and CDR2 are SGHAT and FQNNGV. V dropped 4 bases and J dropped 7; count of bases not matched to a gene: 1. The CDR3 loop spans 12 amino acids. CDR3 amino acids: CASSWGGNIQYF. CDR3 nucleotide sequence: TGTGCCAGCAGCTGGGGGGGGAACATTCAGTACTTC.

The chain is built from TRBV9 and TRBJ1-1; D remains ambiguous. In germline, CDR1 is SGDLS, CDR2 YYNGEE. This CDR3 has 13 residues. The germline V and J ends were trimmed by 2 bases and 2 bases, with 7 bases remaining between them. The CDR3: CASSVQINTEAFF. Written as DNA, the CDR3 is TGTGCCAGCAGCGTGCAGATTAACACTGAAGCTTTCTTT. Using reference TRBV9 and TRBJ1-1 for the parts outside the CDR3, the full variable domain is DSGVTQTPKHLITATGQRVTLRCSPRSGDLSVYWYQQSLDQGLQFLIQYYNGEERAKGNILERFSAQQFPDLHSELNLSSLELGDSALYFCASSVQINTEAFFGQGTRLTVV.

In DNA form, the CDR3 reads TGTGCCAGCAGCGCTGGGTTGGGAGTGCAAGAGACCCAGTACTTC. This translates into CASSAGLGVQETQYF. The J gene is TRBJ2-5, the V gene TRBV7-2, with a weak D call TRBD2 (5 bases). In germline, CDR1 is SGHTA, CDR2 FQGNSA. Trimming removed 5 bases from V and 2 bases from J, with 15 bases in between. This CDR3 is built from 15 residues.

The CDR3 sequence: CATSRDLRGSMGNEKLFF. The CDR3 nucleotides read TGTGCCACCAGCAGGGATCTTAGGGGGTCGATGGGAAATGAAAAACTGTTTTTT. The V call is TRBV15, the J call TRBJ1-4, with a possible D match to TRBD1 (6 bases). Germline CDR1 is LNHNV and CDR2 is YYDKDF (reference sequence). The CDR3 extends over 18 amino acids. V was shortened by 3 bases and J by 5 bases, with 22 bases between the two germline ends.

This chain links TRBV27 with TRBJ2-3; a possible D gene is TRBD2 (5 bases). The CDR3 contains 12 residues. Germline V gives CDR1 MNHEY, CDR2 SMNVEV (reference sequence). V lost 6 bases and J 6 bases, leaving 10 bases between the germline ends. The CDR3 sequence is CASSGDPDTQYF. The CDR3 nucleotides read TGTGCCAGCAGCGGGGATCCTGATACGCAGTATTTT.

The rearrangement joins TRBV5-5 to TRBJ2-3; D is uncertain. Germline V gene lookup returns CDR1 SGHKS and CDR2 YYEKEE (reference sequence). Deletions cut 4 bases from V and 1 base from J, with 10 bases between. The CDR3 contains 14 residues. The CDR3 bases are TGTGCCAGCAGCCTGAGGATGGGCACAGATACGCAGTATTTT. Its translation: CASSLRMGTDTQYF.

The rearrangement links TRBV5-6 to TRBJ1-2, with a weak D call TRBD1 (5 bases). There are 14 residues in the CDR3. Germline CDR1 is SGHDT and CDR2 is YYEEEE. Trimming removed 0 bases from V and 2 bases from J, with 8 bases in between. The CDR3 sequence is CASSLDRGNYGYTF. The CDR3 bases are TGTGCCAGCAGCTTGGATCGGGGGAACTATGGCTACACCTTC.

The chain joins TRBV5-6 to TRBJ2-5, with D unresolved. CDR1 SGHDT and CDR2 YYEEEE come from the germline V gene. This CDR3 is built from 12 residues. Trimming took off 4 bases at V and 5 bases at J, with 9 bases between the two ends. The CDR3 is CASSPRWETQYF. In nucleotides, the CDR3 is TGTGCCAGCAGCCCCAGGTGGGAGACCCAGTACTTC. Together with reference TRBV5-6 and TRBJ2-5, the CDR3 gives the full variable domain: DAGVTQSPTHLIKTRGQQVTLRCSPKSGHDTVSWYQQALGQGPQFIFQYYEEEERQRGNFPDRFSGHQFPNYSSELNVNALLLGDSALYLCASSPRWETQYFGPGTRLLVL.

This sequence joins TRBV7-2 and TRBJ2-1, with 8 bases that match TRBD2. V shed 3 bases and J 10 bases; nucleotides not matched to a gene: 5. Per the germline V gene, CDR1 is SGHTA and CDR2 is FQGNSA. The CDR3 runs 13 residues. The CDR3 loop reads CASSFGGRNEQFF. The CDR3 nucleotides read TGTGCCAGCAGCTTTGGCGGGAGGAACGAGCAGTTCTTC. The full variable domain, its missing parts supplied by reference TRBV7-2 and TRBJ2-1, is GAGVSQSPSNKVTEKGKDVELRCDPISGHTALYWYRQSLGQGLEFLIYFQGNSAPDKSGLPSDRFSAERTGGSVSTLTIQRTQQEDSAVYLCASSFGGRNEQFFGPGTRLTVL.

This clone was observed a single time. J is TRBJ2-7 and V is TRBV2, with TRBD1 as a possible D gene (6 bases). Germline values: CDR1 SNHLY, CDR2 FYNNEI. The CDR3 has 12 amino acids. V lost 11 bases to trimming and J lost 2 bases, with 13 bases between them. CDR3 region: CASGTPTYEQYV. CDR3 nucleotide sequence: TGTGCCTCCGGGACACCTACCTACGAGCAGTACGTC.

The J gene is TRBJ1-1, the V gene TRBV5-4, with TRBD1 identical over 9 bases. V shed 3 bases and J 5 bases; nucleotides not matched to a gene: 11. The CDR3 is 16 residues long. From germline, CDR1 is SGHNT and CDR2 YYREEE (reference sequence). CDR3 in amino acids: CASSSGGGQGRTEAFF. CDR3 in DNA: TGTGCCAGCAGCTCCGGGGGAGGACAGGGGAGGACTGAAGCTTTCTTT.

The V gene is TRBV2, the J gene TRBJ2-1; weak D call: TRBD2 (5 bases). The CDR3 is 13 amino acids. CDR1 is SNHLY and CDR2 is FYNNEI in the germline V gene. V shed 5 bases and J shed 7 bases, with 12 bases lying between them. The CDR3 sequence is CASSLSRGNEQFF. DNA of the CDR3: TGTGCCAGCAGTCTGTCCCGAGGGAATGAGCAGTTCTTC.

The J gene is TRBJ2-7, the V gene TRBV10-3, with 9 bases identical to TRBD2. The CDR3 sequence is 14 residues long. With V trimmed by 3 bases and J by 6 bases, 6 bases remained unmatched. Germline V lookup: CDR1 ENHRY, CDR2 SYGVKD. The CDR3 here is CAISDLAGEGEQYV. The CDR3, as DNA: TGTGCCATCAGTGATTTAGCGGGAGAGGGCGAGCAGTACGTC.

This chain connects TRBV10-3 to TRBJ2-5; 10 bases fit TRBD2. The CDR3 covers 15 residues. Germline V gene sequence: CDR1 ENHRY, CDR2 SYGVKD. After removal of 2 bases from V and 5 bases from J, the junction contained 5 bases not matched to a gene. The CDR3 here is CAISESLAGEETQYF. The CDR3 DNA reads TGTGCCATCAGTGAGAGTCTAGCGGGAGAGGAGACCCAGTACTTC.

This chain uses TRBV29-1 with TRBJ1-2; no reliable D call. CDR1 SQVTM and CDR2 ANQGSEA come from the germline V gene. The CDR3 extends over 12 amino acids. V shed 3 bases and J shed 6 bases, with 11 bases lying between them. Here the CDR3 DNA reads TGCAGCGTTGAGAGCGATCTACATGGCTACACCTTC. It translates to CSVESDLHGYTF.

The gene calls are TRBV29-1 and TRBJ1-4; D ambiguous. CDR1 SQVTM and CDR2 ANQGSEA come from the germline V gene. Trimming left V 7 bases short and J 7 bases short, with 10 bases between. There are 11 residues in the CDR3. CDR3 sequence: CSGTRGEKLFF. The DNA of the CDR3 is TGCAGCGGCACCCGGGGTGAAAAACTGTTTTTT.

The chain has TRBV19 and TRBJ1-4; D may be TRBD1 (6 bases). The CDR3 consists of 13 residues. V shed 6 bases and J shed 8 bases, with 13 bases lying between them. The germline V gene encodes CDR1 LNHDA and CDR2 SQIVND (reference sequence). The CDR3 here is CASSTTGMEKLFF. CDR3 nucleotides: TGTGCCAGTAGCACAACAGGGATGGAAAAACTGTTTTTT. Looking up the rest from reference TRBV19 and TRBJ1-4 gives the full variable domain: DGGITQSPKYLFRKEGQNVTLSCEQNLNHDAMYWYRQDPGQGLRLIYYSQIVNDFQKGDIAEGYSVSREKKESFPLTVTSAQKNPTAFYLCASSTTGMEKLFFGSGTQLSVL.

The rearrangement links TRBV28 to TRBJ2-1, with TRBD2 matching over 7 bases. Germline trimming cut 7 bases from V and 0 bases from J; bases unmatched to any gene: 12. Germline-derived CDR1 and CDR2 are MDHEN and SYDVKM. This CDR3 comprises 17 residues. CDR3 nucleotides: TGTGCCAGCATTGATTCTGGTGGCGGGAGCTCCTACAATGAGCAGTTCTTC. Protein product: CASIDSGGGSSYNEQFF.